These 31 T cell receptor beta chains were sequenced from one sample in a study of blood T cell repertoires in COVID-19. Assay used: immunoSEQ multiplex PCR; TCRdb lists only in-frame clones, some missing. This repertoire shows some 74,000 clones, approximately 79% found once; its top ten account for around 10%. Input material: peripheral blood. The origin of the receptors is a woman aged 50 to 60 with acute or convalescent COVID-19.

This clone was picked up one time. This chain uses TRBV9 with TRBJ1-3; D is unclear. The CDR3 extends over 15 amino acids. Trimming cost V 2 bases and J 1 base, with 10 bases left between them. Germline CDR1 is SGDLS and CDR2 is YYNGEE. CDR3 protein: CASSVTDSSGNTIYF. The CDR3 DNA reads as TGTGCCAGCAGCGTTACAGATTCGTCTGGAAACACCATATATTTT.

This chain connects TRBV20-1 to TRBJ2-7, with 9 bases aligning to TRBD2. This CDR3 region has 17 residues. CDR1 DFQATT and CDR2 SNEGSKA come from the germline V gene (reference sequence). The V and J ends lost 3 bases and 2 bases, in that order; junction bases with no gene match: 14. The CDR3 spells CSASGGGRAVRPYEQYF. CDR3 in DNA: TGCAGTGCTAGTGGCGGCGGGAGGGCGGTTCGACCCTACGAGCAGTACTTC.

The chain joins TRBV18 to TRBJ2-7; D is perhaps TRBD2 (6 bases). Germline V CDR1 and CDR2: KGHSH, LQKENI. The V end lost 2 bases, the J end lost 0 bases, and 17 bases lay between the germline ends. This CDR3 region has 17 residues. CDR3 residues: CASSPGPPGLASYEQYF. CDR3 in DNA: TGTGCCAGCTCACCAGGGCCCCCGGGACTTGCCTCCTACGAGCAGTACTTC.

The chain is built from TRBV6-2 or TRBV6-3 and TRBJ2-1; 14 bases match TRBD2. This CDR3 has 15 residues. Germline CDR1 is MNHEY and CDR2 is SVGEGT. The ends lost 6 bases at V and 9 bases at J; junction bases unmatched: 7. The chain's CDR3 is CASSLGLAGVGEQFF. DNA of the CDR3: TGTGCCAGCAGCCTGGGACTAGCGGGAGTCGGTGAGCAGTTCTTC.

The chain links TRBV3-1 (or the pseudogene TRBV3-2) to TRBJ1-2, with D possibly TRBD1 on 6 matching bases. Germline CDR1 is LGHDT and CDR2 is YNNKEL (reference sequence). V lost 1 base and J 3 bases, leaving 9 bases between the germline ends. The CDR3 runs 14 residues. The CDR3 DNA reads TGTGCCAGCAGCCAAGCCCCAGGGGACTATGGCTACACCTTC. Residues: CASSQAPGDYGYTF.

The chain carries TRBV6-2 or TRBV6-3 and TRBJ2-7; 8 nucleotides align to TRBD2. After removal of 2 bases from V and 6 bases from J, the junction contained 6 bases not matched to a gene. The CDR3 consists of 14 residues. In germline, CDR1 is MNHEY, CDR2 SVGEGT. Here the CDR3 DNA reads TGTGCCAGCAGTTACAGTCGGGAGGGTATCGAGCAGTACTTC. Translation: CASSYSREGIEQYF.

The chain combines TRBV9 with TRBJ1-6; D remains ambiguous. V dropped 0 bases and J dropped 10 bases, with 14 bases sitting between them. Germline lookup yields CDR1 SGDLS and CDR2 YYNGEE. The CDR3 is 15 amino acids. The CDR3, as DNA: TGTGCCAGCAGCGTAGTTCCAGACAAGCAGTCACCCCTCCACTTT. Translated, it gives CASSVVPDKQSPLHF.

The chain couples TRBV20-1 to TRBJ1-1, with 10 nucleotides matching TRBD1. Trimming cost V 3 bases and J 11 bases; bases outside gene matches: 6. This CDR3 spans 12 amino acids. Germline V gene data show CDR1 as DFQATT and CDR2 as SNEGSKA (reference sequence). CDR3 sequence reads: CSASWEDRGAFF. The CDR3 DNA reads TGCAGTGCTAGTTGGGAGGACAGGGGGGCTTTCTTT.

This clone was counted a single time. The chain couples TRBV2 to TRBJ2-3; 8 bases map to TRBD2. V was clipped by 11 bases and J by 4 bases; unmatched bases: 8. Looked up from germline, CDR1 is SNHLY and CDR2 is FYNNEI. CDR3 length: 13 residues. The CDR3 protein is CAATGRDADTQYF. DNA of the CDR3: TGTGCCGCTACCGGGAGGGACGCAGATACGCAGTATTTT.

This clone was recorded a few times. V gene TRBV7-2 combines with J gene TRBJ2-1; D remains ambiguous. Trimming cost V 1 base and J 3 bases, with 10 bases left between them. The CDR3 is 15 amino acids. Looked up from germline, CDR1 is SGHTA and CDR2 is FQGNSA. The CDR3 DNA sequence: TGTGCCAGCAGCTTAGGAGTAGCCAGCTACAATGAGCAGTTCTTC. Amino acid sequence: CASSLGVASYNEQFF.

The chain links TRBV6-5 to TRBJ1-1, with D possibly matching TRBD1 (5 bases). Trimming pared 0 bases from V and 6 bases from J, leaving 11 bases between. The CDR3 is 14 amino acids. CDR1 is MNHEY and CDR2 is SVGAGI in the germline V gene. CDR3 loop: CASSYSTRGSEAFF. As DNA, the CDR3 is TGTGCCAGCAGTTACTCGACGCGGGGGTCTGAAGCTTTCTTT.

The J gene is TRBJ2-3, the V gene TRBV27; 8 bases fit TRBD2. The CDR3 is 17 amino acids. The V gene end was trimmed by 0 bases and the J gene end by 3 bases; junction bases not matched to a gene: 8. CDR1 and CDR2 from the germline V gene are MNHEY and SMNVEV (reference sequence). The CDR3 is CASSLSPGTSVTDTQYF. The DNA of the CDR3 is TGTGCCAGCAGTTTATCTCCCGGGACTAGTGTTACAGATACGCAGTATTTT.

The V gene is TRBV27, the J gene TRBJ2-7; 8 positions agree with TRBD2. Per germline, CDR1 MNHEY and CDR2 SMNVEV (reference sequence). J was trimmed by 2 bases and V by 6 bases; bases with no gene match: 6. The CDR3 sequence is 14 residues long. The CDR3: CASSYTSGTYEQYF. The CDR3 region has the DNA TGTGCCAGCAGCTATACTAGCGGAACCTACGAGCAGTACTTC.

V is TRBV6-5 and J is TRBJ2-1, with D uncertain. The CDR3 loop spans 13 amino acids. With 6 bases removed from V and 7 bases from J, the gap between germline ends came to 13 bases. Germline CDR1 and CDR2: MNHEY and SVGAGI. The CDR3: CASRYLNGNEQFF. The CDR3 DNA sequence: TGTGCCAGCAGATACCTCAACGGGAATGAGCAGTTCTTC.

CDR3 loop: CASSLYDGYEQYF. The CDR3 DNA reads TGTGCCAGCAGCTTGTACGACGGGTACGAGCAGTACTTC. The rearrangement uses TRBV7-2 and TRBJ2-7, with D uncertain. This CDR3 has 13 residues. V lost 3 bases and J lost 4, with 10 bases in between. CDR1 SGHTA and CDR2 FQGNSA come from the germline V gene.

CDR3 amino acids: CASGSTSGGLSGTDTQYF. The CDR3 DNA sequence: TGTGCTAGTGGTTCAACTAGCGGGGGGCTTTCGGGCACAGATACGCAGTATTTT. This rearrangement joins TRBV12-5 to TRBJ2-3, with 12 bases that match TRBD2. CDR1 is LGHNT and CDR2 is FRNRAP in the germline V gene. V lost 4 bases and J lost 1; bases outside the gene matches: 9. The CDR3 extends over 18 amino acids.

The V call is TRBV5-1, the J call TRBJ2-1; D is ambiguous. CDR1 is SGHRS, CDR2 YFSETQ, per germline. Between the trimmed V and J ends, which lost 4 bases and 4 bases, there was a span of 12 bases. There are 14 residues in the CDR3. This CDR3 is CASSPLFGYNEQFF. For the CDR3, the DNA is TGCGCCAGCAGCCCTTTGTTCGGGTACAATGAGCAGTTCTTC.

This clone was counted a single time. The rearrangement links TRBV5-6 to TRBJ2-7; D remains unclear. The V and J ends lost 4 bases and 5 bases respectively, with 13 bases between them. Germline-derived CDR1 and CDR2 are SGHDT and YYEEEE. The CDR3 length is 13 residues. Here the CDR3 reads CASSHQARHEQYF. For the CDR3, the DNA is TGTGCCAGCAGCCACCAGGCCCGGCACGAGCAGTACTTC. Combining the CDR3 with reference TRBV5-6 and TRBJ2-7 gives the whole variable domain DAGVTQSPTHLIKTRGQQVTLRCSPKSGHDTVSWYQQALGQGPQFIFQYYEEEERQRGNFPDRFSGHQFPNYSSELNVNALLLGDSALYLCASSHQARHEQYFGPGTRLTVT.

The chain combines TRBV18 with TRBJ2-7, with D possibly matching TRBD1 (7 bases). In germline, CDR1 is KGHSH, CDR2 LQKENI. This CDR3 contains 14 residues. Trimming removed 4 bases from V and 5 bases from J, with 15 bases in between. This CDR3 is CASSHPRGVNEQYF. CDR3 nucleotide sequence: TGTGCCAGCTCACACCCCAGGGGGGTTAACGAGCAGTACTTC.

This clone was counted a single time. This rearrangement joins TRBV18 to TRBJ2-1; the match to TRBD2 covers 15 bases. J was trimmed by 9 bases and V by 3 bases; bases with no gene match: 9. The CDR3 is 17 amino acids. Germline CDR1 is KGHSH and CDR2 is LQKENI. In DNA, the CDR3 is TGTGCCAGCTCACCGAGGACTAGCGGGGGGGCCCTCGTTGAGCAGTTCTTC. The encoded protein is CASSPRTSGGALVEQFF.

Ten or more counts support this clone. The rearrangement links TRBV5-1 to TRBJ1-1; 9 bases are shared with TRBD1. The germline V gene encodes CDR1 SGHRS and CDR2 YFSETQ. Trimming removed 4 bases from V and 1 base from J; junction bases left unmatched: 5. The CDR3 is 15 residues long. DNA of the CDR3: TGCGCCAGCAGCCCCAGGACAGGGGAGAACACTGAAGCTTTCTTT. It codes for CASSPRTGENTEAFF. Combining the CDR3 with reference TRBV5-1 and TRBJ1-1 gives the whole variable domain KAGVTQTPRYLIKTRGQQVTLSCSPISGHRSVSWYQQTPGQGLQFLFEYFSETQRNKGNFPGRFSGRQFSNSRSEMNVSTLELGDSALYLCASSPRTGENTEAFFGQGTRLTVV.

This chain uses TRBV25-1 with TRBJ2-7; 10 nucleotides agree with TRBD1. Germline V gives CDR1 MGHDK, CDR2 SYGVNS. The CDR3 is 13 residues long. After removal of 5 bases from V and 7 bases from J, the junction contained 5 bases not matched to a gene. CDR3 DNA: TGTGCCAGCAGTCCGCAGGGACAGGGGGAGCAGTACTTC. It translates to CASSPQGQGEQYF.

This chain connects TRBV5-1 to TRBJ2-1, with D maybe TRBD2 (6 bases). Trimming removed 5 bases from V and 3 bases from J, with 15 bases in between. This CDR3 comprises 15 residues. Germline V gene data show CDR1 as SGHRS and CDR2 as YFSETQ. This CDR3 is CASRRTGTDYNEQFF. The DNA of the CDR3 is TGCGCCAGCAGGCGAACCGGGACTGACTACAATGAGCAGTTCTTC.

V gene TRBV29-1 combines with J gene TRBJ2-5, with D possibly matching TRBD2 (5 bases). The germline gives CDR1 SQVTM, CDR2 ANQGSEA. The V gene lost 2 bases and the J gene lost 2 bases, with 6 bases spanning the gap. This CDR3 contains 12 residues. CDR3 loop: CSVERLQETQYF. The CDR3 DNA is TGCAGCGTTGAAAGACTACAAGAGACCCAGTACTTC.

V is TRBV5-1 and J is TRBJ2-7; 14 bases fit TRBD2. There are 18 residues in the CDR3. Germline lookup yields CDR1 SGHRS and CDR2 YFSETQ. Germline trimming cut 4 bases from V and 0 bases from J; bases unmatched to any gene: 9. CDR3 in amino acids: CASSTGLAGATFSYEQYF. The CDR3 nucleotides are TGCGCCAGCAGCACGGGACTAGCGGGGGCCACCTTCTCCTACGAGCAGTACTTC.

The chain combines TRBV21-1 with TRBJ2-3; the D call TRBD2 from the table was never checked on the DNA. TRBV21-1 is a pseudogene segment. The CDR3 covers 15 residues. The CDR3 DNA is TGTGCCAGCAGCAACGCGGGAGGGGCGGCAGATACGCAGTATTTT. This translates into CASSNAGGAADTQYF.

The rearrangement uses TRBV15 and TRBJ1-6; 7 bases map to TRBD1. The CDR3 is made up of 17 amino acids. CDR1 and CDR2 from the germline V gene are LNHNV and YYDKDF (reference sequence). Trimming at V came to 3 bases and at J to 5 bases, leaving 10 bases not matched to a gene. The CDR3: CATSREGAVVDNSPLHF. CDR3 DNA: TGTGCCACCAGCAGGGAGGGGGCGGTTGTGGATAATTCACCCCTCCACTTT.

The V and J genes are TRBV3-1 (or the pseudogene TRBV3-2) and TRBJ2-5, with TRBD2 identical over 9 bases. The germline V gene encodes CDR1 LGHDT and CDR2 YNNKEL (reference sequence). The J segment lost 5 bases and the V segment lost 1 base, leaving 8 bases of the junction unmatched. This CDR3 is built from 16 residues. The CDR3 nucleotides read TGTGCCAGCAGCCAAGCGGCGGGGGGGCCGGAGGAGACCCAGTACTTC. This encodes CASSQAAGGPEETQYF.

The chain links TRBV9 to TRBJ1-1, with D uncertain. This CDR3 has 13 residues. Between the trimmed V and J ends, which lost 2 bases and 3 bases, there was a span of 8 bases. Germline V gives CDR1 SGDLS, CDR2 YYNGEE. The CDR3 sequence is CASSVRSDTEAFF. CDR3 DNA sequence: TGTGCCAGCAGCGTGCGGTCTGACACTGAAGCTTTCTTT. Full variable domain (rest looked up from reference TRBV9 and TRBJ1-1): DSGVTQTPKHLITATGQRVTLRCSPRSGDLSVYWYQQSLDQGLQFLIQYYNGEERAKGNILERFSAQQFPDLHSELNLSSLELGDSALYFCASSVRSDTEAFFGQGTRLTVV.

This clone appeared a single time. The gene calls are TRBV2 and TRBJ1-2; D not resolved. Trimming took off 7 bases at V and 3 bases at J, with 21 bases between the two ends. Germline V gene sequence: CDR1 SNHLY, CDR2 FYNNEI. This CDR3 has 16 amino acids. DNA of the CDR3: TGTGCCAGCAATTCTGAGGCCACTCAGATATACTATGGCTACACCTTC. Protein: CASNSEATQIYYGYTF.

The chain uses TRBV6-6 and TRBJ2-1; 10 nucleotides match TRBD2. The V and J ends lost 6 bases and 10 bases, in that order; junction bases with no gene match: 27. Germline loops: CDR1 MNHNY, CDR2 SVGAGI (reference sequence). The CDR3 has 20 residues. The CDR3 nucleotides are TGTGCCAGCAGCCACCCTAACGGACTAGCGGAGATAAAGAACTTCAACGAGCAGTTCTTC. Amino acids: CASSHPNGLAEIKNFNEQFF.